The rows below give T cell receptor beta chains drawn from one sample of a study of T cell clusters in autoimmune cytopenias. TCRdb reprocessed the multiplex PCR reads; each CDR3 protein has one entry and no DNA is given. Its clone listing holds over a thousand distinct CDR3 sequences. The source material was peripheral blood. The receptor set was obtained from a human donor with an autoimmune cytopenia or autoimmune hepatitis (not recorded which). Both conserved end residues are part of each CDR3. Clone size is stated in some rows and not others, as once, few, many or a class when expanded.

j_gene: TRBJ1-1
v_gene: TRBV7-2
abundance: .
CDR3aa: CASRTTGGRNTEAFF

j_gene: TRBJ2-3
v_gene: TRBV12-3/TRBV12-4
abundance: medium-sized
CDR3aa: CASSSGTSIFTDTQYF

j_gene: TRBJ1-3
v_gene: TRBV5-1
abundance: medium-sized
CDR3aa: CASSVDTSGNTIYF

j_gene: TRBJ2-7
v_gene: TRBV19
abundance: medium-sized
CDR3aa: CASSIDRDKVWEQYF

j_gene: TRBJ1-1
v_gene: TRBV6-2/TRBV6-3
abundance: medium-sized
CDR3aa: CASSYLGVTEAFF

j_gene: TRBJ2-7
v_gene: TRBV7-6
abundance: medium-sized
CDR3aa: CASSLWGWPNEQYF

j_gene: TRBJ1-4
v_gene: TRBV5-1
abundance: medium-sized
CDR3aa: CASSLGQGDEKLFF

j_gene: TRBJ1-1
v_gene: TRBV5-4
abundance: medium-sized
CDR3aa: CASSWGTGAANTEAFF

j_gene: TRBJ1-1
v_gene: TRBV5-6
abundance: medium-sized
CDR3aa: CASSLAGLITRTEAFF

j_gene: TRBJ1-1
v_gene: TRBV10-3
abundance: medium-sized
CDR3aa: CAISEHTLRGLNTEAFF

j_gene: TRBJ1-5
v_gene: TRBV30
abundance: medium-sized
CDR3aa: CAWSGGGHQPQHF

j_gene: TRBJ2-6
v_gene: TRBV6-4
abundance: large
CDR3aa: CASSDSGGSGANVLTF

j_gene: TRBJ1-2
v_gene: TRBV18
abundance: medium-sized
CDR3aa: CASSLAGSDGPYTF

j_gene: TRBJ1-3
v_gene: TRBV7-9
abundance: .
CDR3aa: CASSLHGTGGDTIYF

j_gene: TRBJ2-3
v_gene: TRBV7-3
abundance: .
CDR3aa: CASSFSGGITDTQYF

j_gene: TRBJ2-3
v_gene: TRBV10-1
abundance: .
CDR3aa: CASSESTGGRKNTQYF

j_gene: TRBJ1-2
v_gene: TRBV20-1
abundance: .
CDR3aa: CSARGGETVYGYTF

j_gene: TRBJ1-1
v_gene: TRBV18
abundance: .
CDR3aa: CASSPAVNTEAFF

j_gene: TRBJ1-2
v_gene: TRBV28
abundance: .
CDR3aa: CASSFGQGARGYGYTF

j_gene: TRBJ1-2
v_gene: TRBV19
abundance: medium-sized
CDR3aa: CASSRDTSLYGYTF

j_gene: TRBJ1-5
v_gene: TRBV7-8
abundance: .
CDR3aa: CASSFLRDRVVYNQPQHF

j_gene: TRBJ1-5
v_gene: TRBV7-2
abundance: .
CDR3aa: CASSLRDSWNQPQHF

j_gene: TRBJ2-1
v_gene: TRBV14
abundance: .
CDR3aa: CASSLTIIDEQFF

j_gene: TRBJ2-3
v_gene: TRBV19
abundance: medium-sized
CDR3aa: CASSSGVGGTDTQYF

j_gene: TRBJ1-1
v_gene: TRBV6-6
abundance: .
CDR3aa: CAVRGVGQKKEAFF

j_gene: TRBJ1-1
v_gene: TRBV2
abundance: .
CDR3aa: CASSGRRMNTEAFF

j_gene: TRBJ1-1
v_gene: TRBV7-9
abundance: .
CDR3aa: CASSFGTANTEAFF

j_gene: TRBJ1-1
v_gene: TRBV20-1
abundance: .
CDR3aa: CSATHPGNTEAFF

j_gene: TRBJ2-5
v_gene: TRBV12-3/TRBV12-4
abundance: medium-sized
CDR3aa: CASSPGLPGQETQYF

j_gene: TRBJ1-2
v_gene: TRBV6-1
abundance: medium-sized
CDR3aa: CASSAHNGYTF

j_gene: TRBJ2-7
v_gene: TRBV18
abundance: medium-sized
CDR3aa: CASSPPQRTNGLYEQYF

j_gene: TRBJ1-2
v_gene: TRBV2
abundance: medium-sized
CDR3aa: CASREQGANGYTF

j_gene: TRBJ1-1
v_gene: TRBV5-1
abundance: medium-sized
CDR3aa: CASSPGQGATEAFF

j_gene: TRBJ2-7
v_gene: TRBV7-9
abundance: .
CDR3aa: CASSSPGLPYEQYF

j_gene: TRBJ1-2
v_gene: TRBV18
abundance: medium-sized
CDR3aa: CASSPPDAASGYTF

j_gene: TRBJ1-6
v_gene: TRBV27
abundance: medium-sized
CDR3aa: CASSSQGFYNSPLHF

j_gene: TRBJ1-1
v_gene: TRBV7-9
abundance: .
CDR3aa: CASSLDEGGMTEAFF

j_gene: TRBJ2-2
v_gene: TRBV9
abundance: .
CDR3aa: CASSVDVGAGGMNTGELFF

j_gene: TRBJ2-5
v_gene: TRBV2
abundance: .
CDR3aa: CASSYGEETQYF